Sequencing of this TCR beta chain was carried out in a study of blood T cell repertoires in COVID-19. CDR1 and CDR2 (germline): LNHDA, SQIVND (reference sequence). V was pared by 3 bases and J by 0 bases, with 15 bases between. This CDR3 spans 18 amino acids. Assay used: immunoSEQ multiplex PCR; TCRdb lists only in-frame clones, some missing. The sample has fewer than 250,000 clones, about 86% seen once. This chain joins TRBV19 and TRBJ2-6; D is perhaps TRBD1 (6 bases). Sequencing was performed on peripheral blood. The TCR sequence derives from a woman aged 45-60 years with acute or convalescent COVID-19. The CDR3 bases are TGTGCCAGTAGTATGAGACAGGTAGGGTACTCTGGGGCCAACGTCCTGACTTTC. Amino acid sequence: CASSMRQVGYSGANVLTF.